Shown below are 8 T cell receptor beta chains from a single sample sequenced in a study of shared clonotypes between healthy human individuals. Naive CD8 populations comprised CD45RO-negative cells positively selected for CCR7, excluding terminally differentiated effector memory CD45RA+ cells. The method was immunoSEQ multiplex PCR; TCRdb's version includes in-frame clones alone and lacks a portion of them. Of about 2 million clones in the sample, just under 95% were seen once. The material sequenced was naive CD8+ T cells sorted from blood. The receptor source for this set is a man between 18 and 35 years old in good health.

The chain combines TRBV19 with TRBJ2-1; 7 bases align to TRBD2. The junction had 11 bases not matched to a gene; V was cut back by 5 bases and J by 4 bases. The CDR3 extends over 16 amino acids. The germline V gene has CDR1 LNHDA and CDR2 SQIVND (reference sequence). The DNA of the CDR3 is TGTGCCAGTAGTGGCTGGGCGGGAGCTATATACAATGAGCAGTTCTTC. Translating gives CASSGWAGAIYNEQFF.

The chain carries TRBV27 and TRBJ1-4; D is uncertain. V dropped 8 bases and J dropped 4 bases, with 11 bases sitting between them. CDR3 length equals 13 residues. Germline values: CDR1 MNHEY, CDR2 SMNVEV (reference sequence). The CDR3 DNA is TGTGCCAGCCGGCCCACGATTAATGAAAAACTGTTTTTT. Its translation: CASRPTINEKLFF.

The rearrangement joins TRBV7-9 to TRBJ2-7; possibly TRBD1 for D (5 bases). The CDR3 is 15 residues long. V dropped 1 base and J dropped 4 bases, with 14 bases sitting between them. The germline CDR1 and CDR2 sequences are SEHNR and FQNEAQ (reference sequence). CDR3 in amino acids: CASSLDEAGPYEQYF. The CDR3, as DNA: TGTGCCAGCAGCTTAGACGAGGCAGGGCCGTACGAGCAGTACTTC.

In its sample, this clone was seen once. V usage is TRBV7-9 and J usage is TRBJ2-7; 12 nucleotides align to TRBD2. There are 15 residues in the CDR3. Germline trimming cut 5 bases from V and 5 bases from J; bases unmatched to any gene: 7. CDR1 is SEHNR and CDR2 is FQNEAQ in the germline V gene (reference sequence). CDR3 sequence (DNA): TGTGCCAGCAGCCCGGGGACTAGCGGGTCCAACGAGCAGTACTTC. Amino acids: CASSPGTSGSNEQYF. Full variable domain (remainder filled in from reference TRBV7-9 and TRBJ2-7): DTGVSQNPRHKITKRGQNVTFRCDPISEHNRLYWYRQTLGQGPEFLTYFQNEAQLEKSRLLSDRFSAERPKGSFSTLEIQRTEQGDSAMYLCASSPGTSGSNEQYFGPGTRLTVT.

Worth noting for this clone: Other DNA sequences from this sample encode an identical CDR3 as well. V usage is TRBV9 and J usage is TRBJ2-3; possibly TRBD1 for D (6 bases). Germline V gene sequence: CDR1 SGDLS, CDR2 YYNGEE. V was clipped by 3 bases and J by 6 bases, with 11 bases between them. The CDR3 runs to 13 residues. The CDR3: CASSAARGDTQYF. The CDR3 region has the DNA TGTGCCAGCAGCGCCGCTAGGGGGGATACGCAGTATTTT.

Here the CDR3 reads CASSQVLAQTYEQYF. The CDR3 DNA reads as TGTGCCAGCAGCCAAGTTCTGGCCCAAACCTACGAGCAGTACTTC. The genes are TRBV4-2 and TRBJ2-7; the D is unclear. V shed 1 base and J shed 2 bases, with 12 bases lying between them. This CDR3 region has 15 residues. Germline V gene lookup returns CDR1 LGHNA and CDR2 YNFKEQ.

With regard to this clone: The same CDR3 arises from other DNA sequences in this sample as well. The CDR3 bases are TGTGCCAGCAGCTTCGGCAAAAACATTCAGTACTTC. Its translation: CASSFGKNIQYF. The chain has TRBV5-4 and TRBJ2-4; D not resolved. Germline-derived CDR1 and CDR2 are SGHNT and YYREEE (reference sequence). Trimming took off 2 bases at V and 3 bases at J, with 3 bases between the two ends. The CDR3 totals 12 residues.

The chain has TRBV13 and TRBJ2-1, with D unclear. Germline V gene sequence: CDR1 PRHDT, CDR2 FYEKMQ (reference sequence). The CDR3 covers 12 residues. Trimming shortened V by 0 bases and J by 5 bases, and 2 bases separated the two germline ends. CDR3 loop: CASSLGNNEQFF. CDR3 coding DNA: TGTGCCAGCAGCTTAGGTAACAATGAGCAGTTCTTC.